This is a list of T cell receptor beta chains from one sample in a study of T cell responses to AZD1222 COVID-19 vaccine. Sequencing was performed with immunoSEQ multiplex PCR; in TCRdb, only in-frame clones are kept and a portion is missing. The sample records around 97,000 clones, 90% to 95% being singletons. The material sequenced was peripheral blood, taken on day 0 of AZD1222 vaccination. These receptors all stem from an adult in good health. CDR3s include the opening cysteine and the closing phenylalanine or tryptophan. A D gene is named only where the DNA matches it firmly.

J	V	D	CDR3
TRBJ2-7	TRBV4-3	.	CASSQETGRTYEQYF
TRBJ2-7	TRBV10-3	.	CAISERGGVSYEQYF
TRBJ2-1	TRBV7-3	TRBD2	CASSFLAGGHNEQFF
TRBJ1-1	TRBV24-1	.	CATSQANTEAFF
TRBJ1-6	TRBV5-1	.	CASSQNTEGGRGNSPLHF
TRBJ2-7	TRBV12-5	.	CASSNGVTTAEQYF
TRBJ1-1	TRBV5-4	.	CASSLDNLGGTEAFF
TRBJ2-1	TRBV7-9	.	CASSLRFEQFF
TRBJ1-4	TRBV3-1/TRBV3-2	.	CASSQVPRGANEKLFF
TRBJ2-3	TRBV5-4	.	CASGWEVSTDTQYF
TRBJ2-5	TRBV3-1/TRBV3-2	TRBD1	CASSATTGKETQYF
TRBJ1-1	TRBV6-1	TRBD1	CASSEAGGQGLEAFF
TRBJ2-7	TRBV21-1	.	CASSTRKSGVRSEDYEQYF
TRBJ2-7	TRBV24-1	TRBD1	CATSGQGEQYF
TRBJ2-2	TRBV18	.	CASSPMSLGGLFGELFF
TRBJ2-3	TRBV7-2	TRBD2	CASSLGLAGSDTQYF
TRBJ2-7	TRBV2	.	CASSDQPYEQYF
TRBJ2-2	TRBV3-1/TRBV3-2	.	CASTRLLSNTGELFF
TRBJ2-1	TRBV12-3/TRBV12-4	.	CASSPRWDNEQFF
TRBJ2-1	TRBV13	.	CASSLGAGEGAEQFF
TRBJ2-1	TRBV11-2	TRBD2	CASSPQRGLAHEQFF
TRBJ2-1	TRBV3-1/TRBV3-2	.	CASSRQVLNEQFF
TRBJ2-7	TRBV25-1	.	CASSEGRTYEQYF
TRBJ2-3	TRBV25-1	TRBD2	CASSRNSGSFADTQYF
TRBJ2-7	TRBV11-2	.	CASSLVYASAYEQYF
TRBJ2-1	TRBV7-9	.	CASSLGGGANEQFF
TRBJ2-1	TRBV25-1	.	CASSTSRGGSYNEQFF